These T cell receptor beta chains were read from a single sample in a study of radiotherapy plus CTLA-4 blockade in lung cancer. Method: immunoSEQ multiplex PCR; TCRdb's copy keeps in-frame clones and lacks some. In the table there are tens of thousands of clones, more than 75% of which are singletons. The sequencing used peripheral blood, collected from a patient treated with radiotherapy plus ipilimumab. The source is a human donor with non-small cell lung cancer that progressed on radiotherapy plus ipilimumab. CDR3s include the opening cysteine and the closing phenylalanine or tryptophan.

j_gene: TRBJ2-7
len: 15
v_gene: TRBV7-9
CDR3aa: CASSLNAGPTYEQYF

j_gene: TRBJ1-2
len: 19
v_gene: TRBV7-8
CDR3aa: CASSLYIGPAEGFGYGYTF

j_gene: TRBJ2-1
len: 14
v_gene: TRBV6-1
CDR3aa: CASSEENRYNEQFF

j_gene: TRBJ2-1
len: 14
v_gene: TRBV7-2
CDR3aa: CASSSGSGVNEQFF

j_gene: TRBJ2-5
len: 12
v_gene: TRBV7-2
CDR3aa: CASSLTEETQYF

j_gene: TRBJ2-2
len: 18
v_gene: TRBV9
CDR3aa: CASSKGLAAYQGTGELFF

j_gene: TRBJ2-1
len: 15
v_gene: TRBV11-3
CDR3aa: CASSPRDRGIDEQFF

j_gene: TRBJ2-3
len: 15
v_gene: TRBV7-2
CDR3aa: CASSPIVGGTDTQYF

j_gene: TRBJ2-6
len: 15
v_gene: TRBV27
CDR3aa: CASSGRGSGANVLTF

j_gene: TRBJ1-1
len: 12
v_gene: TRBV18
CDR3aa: CASSPRATEAFF